This T cell receptor beta chain was documented in a study of shared clonotypes between healthy human individuals. Produced via immunoSEQ multiplex PCR; TCRdb's table is partial and in-frame only. The table records about 1.1 million clones, more than 75% of them present only once. Study-wide findings and caveats: Larger estimated richness was generally recorded for naive subsets relative to memory subsets.

Comments on this clone: Its specificity is unknown. Additional DNA sequences in this sample encode the identical CDR3.

The sequence derives from a man aged 18 to 30 in good health. Some clones in this sample may be carry-over from other donors' samples. The specimen sequenced was memory CD4+ T cells from PBMCs. Subset indicated: CD45RA-negative fraction.

The CDR3 DNA reads TGTGCCAGCCGAGGACAGAGCAATCAGCCCCAGCATTTT. Translating it yields CASRGQSNQPQHF. This sequence joins TRBV18 and TRBJ1-5; D may be TRBD1 (6 bases). Germline V gene lookup returns CDR1 KGHSH and CDR2 LQKENI. The CDR3 runs 13 residues. The V end was cut by 8 bases, the J end by 1 base, with 9 bases between.